This T cell receptor (beta chain) was recovered during a study of T cell changes during pregnancy in multiple sclerosis. Sequencing used immunoSEQ multiplex PCR; TCRdb keeps in-frame clones, though not all of them. The data hold some 70,000 clones, with roughly 89% observed a single time. The CDR3 covers 19 residues. CDR1 is SEHNR and CDR2 is FQNEAQ in the germline V gene (reference sequence). V lost 1 base and J lost 3, with 24 bases in between. The chain has TRBV7-9 and TRBJ1-2, with D perhaps TRBD1 (6 bases). The TCR was taken from a female donor with multiple sclerosis, enrolled in a pregnancy study. The sequencing used peripheral blood, collected in the second trimester of pregnancy. The CDR3 reads CASSLGTMLQGGGDYGYTF. CDR3 coding DNA: TGTGCCAGCAGCTTAGGAACGATGCTACAGGGTGGGGGGGACTATGGCTACACCTTC.